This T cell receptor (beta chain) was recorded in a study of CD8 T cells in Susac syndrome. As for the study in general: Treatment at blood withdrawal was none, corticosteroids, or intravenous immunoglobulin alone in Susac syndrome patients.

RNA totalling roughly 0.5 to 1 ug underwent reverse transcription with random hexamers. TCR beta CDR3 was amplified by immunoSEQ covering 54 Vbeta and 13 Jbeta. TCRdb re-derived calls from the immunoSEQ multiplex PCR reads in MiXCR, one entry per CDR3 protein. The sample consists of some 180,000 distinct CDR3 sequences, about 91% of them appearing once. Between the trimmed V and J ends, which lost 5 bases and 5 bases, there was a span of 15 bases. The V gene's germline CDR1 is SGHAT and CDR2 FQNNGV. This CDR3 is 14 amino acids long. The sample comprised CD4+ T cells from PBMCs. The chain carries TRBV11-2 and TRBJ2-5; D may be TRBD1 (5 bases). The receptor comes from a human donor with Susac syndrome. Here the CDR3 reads CASSNEGVLETQYF. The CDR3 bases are TGTGCCAGCAGCAACGAAGGGGTTTTGGAGACCCAGTACTTC.